These 13 T cell receptor beta chains share one sample of origin, sequenced in a study of shared clonotypes between healthy human individuals. Profiling relied on immunoSEQ multiplex PCR, and the TCRdb table lists in-frame clones only, not all of them. The sample carries about 490,000 clones, 75% to 85% recorded once. Sequencing was carried out using PBMCs. All receptors derive from a woman aged 40 to 50 in good health. Some clones in this sample may be carry-over from other donors' samples.

The chain couples TRBV7-9 to TRBJ2-1, with 11 positions matching TRBD2. With V trimmed by 7 bases and J by 2 bases, 4 bases remained unmatched. The CDR3 contains 15 residues. Germline assignment: CDR1 SEHNR and CDR2 FQNEAQ (reference sequence). The CDR3 bases are TGTGCCAGCACTATTAGCGGGAGGGCCTACAATGAGCAGTTCTTC. Translated, it gives CASTISGRAYNEQFF. Full variable domain (outside the CDR3, taken from reference TRBV7-9 and TRBJ2-1): DTGVSQNPRHKITKRGQNVTFRCDPISEHNRLYWYRQTLGQGPEFLTYFQNEAQLEKSRLLSDRFSAERPKGSFSTLEIQRTEQGDSAMYLCASTISGRAYNEQFFGPGTRLTVL.

The chain has TRBV7-6 and TRBJ1-1, with TRBD1 as a possible D gene (6 bases). The germline V gene encodes CDR1 SGHVS and CDR2 FNYEAQ. The germline V and J ends were trimmed by 0 bases and 7 bases, with 9 bases remaining between them. This CDR3 has 13 amino acids. DNA for the CDR3: TGTGCCAGCAGCTTAGCGGGGGCAGTTGAAGCTTTCTTT. Translation gives CASSLAGAVEAFF.

The gene calls are TRBV11-2 and TRBJ2-1; 10 bases are a match to TRBD1. V shed 2 bases and J 4 bases; nucleotides not matched to a gene: 14. CDR3 size: 19 residues. Germline V lookup: CDR1 SGHAT, CDR2 FQNNGV. CDR3 in amino acids: CASSLLTGTGVGLYNEQFF. CDR3 nucleotides: TGTGCCAGCAGCTTATTAACCGGGACAGGGGTAGGTTTATACAATGAGCAGTTCTTC.

Points on this clone: Other DNA sequences in this sample translate to the same CDR3. J is TRBJ1-2 and V is TRBV4-2, with D possibly matching TRBD1 (5 bases). The CDR3 contains 14 residues. V lost 4 bases and J lost 6, with 15 bases in between. The V gene's germline CDR1 is LGHNA and CDR2 YNFKEQ. In DNA, the CDR3 is TGTGCCAGCAGCCCGGTGTCTGGGGGTAATGGCTACACCTTC. It specifies CASSPVSGGNGYTF.

The J gene is TRBJ2-1, the V gene TRBV7-3, with D maybe TRBD2 (6 bases). V gave up 2 bases and J gave up 8 bases, with 19 bases separating them. The germline gives CDR1 SGHTA, CDR2 FQGTGA. The CDR3 loop spans 16 amino acids. The CDR3 here is CASSLLGRQTLDEQFF. The CDR3, as DNA: TGTGCCAGCAGCTTACTCGGGAGACAAACCCTCGATGAGCAGTTCTTC.

This clone has ten or more counts. The rearrangement links TRBV2 to TRBJ2-7; 8 bases line up with TRBD2. J was trimmed by 4 bases and V by 8 bases; bases with no gene match: 10. This CDR3 has 14 amino acids. CDR1 is SNHLY and CDR2 is FYNNEI in the germline V gene. CDR3 in amino acids: CASALGLAGYEQYF. As DNA, the CDR3 is TGTGCCAGCGCCCTGGGGCTAGCGGGTTACGAGCAGTACTTC.

The rearrangement uses TRBV2 and TRBJ1-3, with no clear D. Between the trimmed V and J ends, which lost 5 bases and 4 bases, there was a span of 9 bases. CDR3 length: 13 residues. Germline values: CDR1 SNHLY, CDR2 FYNNEI. This CDR3 reads CASSLDGGNTIYF. The CDR3 DNA reads as TGTGCCAGCAGTCTAGACGGGGGAAACACCATATATTTT.

The V call is TRBV7-8, the J call TRBJ2-7, with 7 bases matching TRBD2. The CDR3 contains 16 residues. Germline trimming cut 2 bases from V and 2 bases from J; bases unmatched to any gene: 9. Germline V gives CDR1 SGHVS, CDR2 FQNEAQ. In nucleotides, the CDR3 is TGTGCCAGCAGCTTAAGATCAGGACTAGTAGCCTACGAGCAGTACTTC. Amino acids: CASSLRSGLVAYEQYF.

The gene calls are TRBV2 and TRBJ2-3; 8 bases match TRBD2. Germline-derived CDR1 and CDR2 are SNHLY and FYNNEI. The CDR3 sequence is 15 residues long. The ends lost 7 bases at V and 6 bases at J; junction bases unmatched: 12. DNA for the CDR3: TGTGCCAGCACCCGAGGACTAGCCTTTTCGGATACGCAGTATTTT. Residues: CASTRGLAFSDTQYF.

The J gene is TRBJ1-5, the V gene TRBV4-2; D call uncertain. Germline V gene lookup returns CDR1 LGHNA and CDR2 YNFKEQ. This CDR3 is 14 amino acids long. V lost 1 base, J lost 3 bases, and 7 bases lay in between. The CDR3 protein is CASSQADLNQPQHF. DNA of the CDR3: TGTGCCAGCAGCCAAGCGGACCTCAATCAGCCCCAGCATTTT.

In regard to this clone: With a far larger clone one base away, a read error is the likely cause. This sample also contains other DNA sequences that code for the same CDR3. V usage is TRBV7-7 and J usage is TRBJ2-5; TRBD2 is a possible D gene (6 bases). This CDR3 contains 14 residues. Germline lookup yields CDR1 SSHAT and CDR2 FNYEAQ (reference sequence). The CDR3 protein is CASSLGGQGQTQYF. CDR3 in DNA: TGTGCTAGCAGCTTAGGAGGGCAGGGACAGACCCAGTACTTC.

For this clone: Other DNA sequences in the sample encode the same CDR3. This sequence joins TRBV11-3 and TRBJ2-5, with 7 nucleotides matching TRBD1. The CDR3 totals 15 residues. CDR1 is SGHNT and CDR2 is YENEEA in the germline V gene. Trimming removed 1 base from V and 2 bases from J; junction bases left unmatched: 4. CDR3 coding DNA: TGTGCCAGCAGCTTAGCCGGGACAGCTCAAGAGACCCAGTACTTC. Amino acids: CASSLAGTAQETQYF.

J is TRBJ1-3 and V is TRBV15; D ambiguous. Germline V gene sequence: CDR1 LNHNV, CDR2 YYDKDF (reference sequence). CDR3 length equals 16 residues. Trimming shortened V by 0 bases and J by 4 bases, and 13 bases separated the two germline ends. The CDR3 loop is CATSRDQGDRGNTIYF. In DNA, the CDR3 is TGTGCCACCAGCAGAGATCAAGGAGACCGGGGAAACACCATATATTTT.